The clone carrying this T cell receptor (beta chain) was seen more than once but under ten times. The antigen remains unidentified. People who had autoimmune disease history or systemic immunosuppression were excluded. Libraries were prepared by immunoSEQ multiplex PCR; TCRdb keeps only in-frame clonotypes and omits some of them. The table records 55,000 or so clones, 75% to 90% of them present only once. The source of the sample is a study of OX40 agonist ivuxolimab in advanced cancers. Study background: Patients enrolled in dose escalation were diagnosed with hepatocellular carcinoma, melanoma, renal cell or head and neck cancer. Overall study results and limits: There were also nonresponders showing low normalized T-cell clonal expansion. On average, a greater number of expanded clones characterised CD8+ T cells relative to CD4+.

V lost 2 bases to trimming and J lost 3 bases; unmatched junction nucleotides: 1. This CDR3 is built from 13 residues. The germline V gene encodes CDR1 SGHRS and CDR2 YFSETQ. This clonotype was sampled from an adult with an advanced solid tumor such as melanoma, head and neck, liver or kidney cancer. Sequenced here: CD4+ or CD8+ T cells sorted from blood, sampled in a trial of the OX40 agonist ivuxolimab. This sequence joins TRBV5-1 and TRBJ1-2, with 7 bases matching TRBD1. This CDR3 reads CASSFQGDYGYTF. The CDR3 DNA follows: TGCGCCAGCAGCTTCCAGGGGGACTATGGCTACACCTTC.